This T cell receptor beta chain stems from a study of cytomegalovirus exposure and HLA in healthy donors. Study overall: From HLA-typed donors, an early data release held tens of millions of unique TCRs.

Study-level points and caveats: Later analysis demonstrated an association between a missense DCLRE1C variant and TCR beta V- and J-gene trimming. CMV serostatus was the sole immune exposure data available.

Looked up from germline, CDR1 is MNHEY and CDR2 is SVGAGI. J lost 0 bases, V lost 4 bases, and 6 bases had no gene match. The CDR3 consists of 16 residues. Comments on this clone: The antigen is not known.

13 Jbeta primers and 60 Vbeta primers were used for the PCR. Clones were sequenced by immunoSEQ multiplex PCR, and TCRdb holds only the in-frame ones, with some missing. The sample carries 97,000 or so clones, roughly 76% recorded once. Sequenced input: PBMCs. The sequence derives from a man aged 45 to 65 in good health and CMV-seronegative. This sequence joins TRBV6-5 and TRBJ2-1; 7 nucleotides agree with TRBD2. This CDR3 reads CASSWVGGSSYNEQFF. The CDR3 DNA reads TGTGCCAGCAGTTGGGTCGGCGGGAGCTCCTACAATGAGCAGTTCTTC.